A selection of T cell receptor beta chains follows, all from one sample in a study of cytomegalovirus exposure and HLA in healthy donors. Repertoires were generated with immunoSEQ multiplex PCR, while TCRdb's copy carries only in-frame clones and drops some. This sample has more than 65,000 clones, with 76% found just once. Sequenced material: PBMCs. All receptors derive from a man in his forties in good health and CMV-seronegative. Both conserved end residues are part of each CDR3. D genes are given only for firm matches. Clone sizes are given selectively: once, few, many, or a class where the clone is expanded.

>.|TRBD2|TRBJ2-1|TRBV5-1
CASSVGLAGSDEQFF
TGCGCCAGCAGCGTGGGACTAGCGGGGAGCGATGAGCAGTTCTTC
>.|.|TRBJ2-1|TRBV9
CASSHSGIYNEQFF
TGTGCCAGCAGCCATAGCGGTATCTACAATGAGCAGTTCTTC
>.|TRBD2|TRBJ2-3|TRBV14
CASSQAPGSGGVYTQYF
TGTGCCAGCAGCCAAGCCCCGGGTAGCGGGGGGGTCTATACGCAGTATTTC
>.|.|TRBJ2-3|TRBV10-3
CAISEGGAADTQYF
TGTGCCATCAGTGAGGGCGGAGCGGCAGATACGCAGTATTTT
>.|.|TRBJ1-1|TRBV7-2
CASSPQGGLLNTEAFF
TGTGCCAGCAGCCCTCAAGGCGGGTTACTGAACACTGAAGCTTTCTTT
>.|.|TRBJ2-2|TRBV6-5
CASSLPSTGELFF
TGTGCCAGCAGTTTGCCTAGCACCGGGGAGCTGTTTTTT
>few|.|TRBJ1-6|TRBV30
CAWLYNSPLHF
TGTGCCTGGCTTTATAATTCACCCCTCCACTTT
>.|.|TRBJ2-4|TRBV7-2
CASSPGGVAKNIQYF
TGTGCCAGCAGTCCCGGCGGGGTAGCCAAAAACATTCAGTACTTC
>.|TRBD2|TRBJ2-7|TRBV11-2
CASSFMTSGNYEQYF
TGTGCCAGCAGCTTCATGACTAGCGGGAACTACGAGCAGTACTTC
>.|TRBD1|TRBJ2-1|TRBV7-3
CASSLNKDRGLDEQFF
TGTGCCAGCAGCTTAAATAAGGACAGGGGTTTAGATGAGCAGTTCTTC
>.|TRBD2|TRBJ2-1|TRBV6-4
CASSEAEAGGPNEQFF
TGTGCCAGCAGTGAAGCCGAAGCGGGGGGGCCAAATGAGCAGTTCTTC
>.|TRBD1|TRBJ2-7|TRBV6-1
CASSVGQGSSYEQYF
TGTGCCAGCAGTGTGGGACAGGGGTCCTCCTACGAGCAGTACTTC
>.|TRBD1|TRBJ2-7|TRBV7-9
CASSPRDRGGYEQYF
TGTGCCAGCAGCCCCAGGGACAGGGGCGGTTACGAGCAGTACTTC
>.|.|TRBJ1-1|TRBV2
CASSGGRATEAFF
TGTGCCAGCAGTGGGGGGAGGGCCACTGAAGCTTTCTTT
>.|.|TRBJ2-3|TRBV7-2
CASSLGPQGDTQYF
TGTGCCAGCAGCCTGGGCCCCCAGGGAGATACGCAGTATTTT
>.|.|TRBJ1-3|TRBV18
CASSPEGRLSGNTIYF
TGTGCCAGCTCACCGGAGGGACGTCTCTCTGGAAACACCATATATTTT
>.|.|TRBJ1-5|TRBV2
CASSGSGQGHQPQHF
TGTGCCAGCAGTGGAAGTGGGCAGGGGCATCAGCCCCAGCATTTT
>.|.|TRBJ1-2|TRBV10-2
CASSGSSVGYGYTF
TGCGCCAGCAGTGGTTCTTCAGTTGGCTATGGCTACACCTTC
>.|.|TRBJ2-7|TRBV7-7
CASSPSQGSSYEQYF
TGTGCCAGCAGCCCAAGTCAGGGCAGCTCCTACGAGCAGTACTTC
>.|TRBD1|TRBJ2-3|TRBV27
CASSGTGVVDTQYF
TGTGCCAGCAGTGGAACAGGGGTAGTTGATACGCAGTATTTT
>.|TRBD2|TRBJ2-7|TRBV6-5
CASSYQLAGGQYF
TGTGCCAGCAGTTACCAGCTAGCGGGGGGCCAGTACTTC
>.|TRBD1|TRBJ1-4|TRBV15
CATSRDRDREWEKLFF
TGTGCCACCAGCAGAGATCGGGACAGGGAGTGGGAAAAACTGTTTTTT
>.|TRBD1|TRBJ1-6|TRBV14
CASRLGTGFNSPLHF
TGTGCCAGCCGCCTCGGGACAGGCTTCAATTCACCCCTCCACTTT
>once|.|TRBJ2-7|TRBV7-8
CASSLEGHRFVERYF
TGTGCCAGCAGCTTAGAGGGACATCGATTCGTCGAGCGGTACTTC
>.|TRBD1|TRBJ2-2|TRBV7-9
CASSFGQGNTGELFF
TGTGCCAGCAGCTTCGGACAGGGGAACACCGGGGAGCTGTTTTTT
>few|TRBD2|TRBJ2-3|TRBV6-4
CASSDSSGGATDTQYF
TGTGCCAGCAGTGACTCTAGCGGGGGGGCCACAGATACGCAGTATTTT
>.|.|TRBJ1-1|TRBV21-1
CASSKAGGGTEAFF
TGTGCCAGCAGCAAAGCAGGGGGCGGCACTGAAGCTTTCTTT
>.|.|TRBJ2-5|TRBV27
CASSFKASGVQETQYF
TGTGCCAGCAGTTTTAAAGCCTCAGGGGTCCAAGAGACCCAGTACTTC
>medium-sized|TRBD2|TRBJ2-1|TRBV6-4
CASSETSGGHNEQFF
TGTGCCAGCAGTGAAACTAGCGGGGGCCACAATGAGCAGTTCTTC
>.|TRBD1|TRBJ1-2|TRBV29-1
CSVGTGTNYGYTF
TGCAGCGTTGGGACAGGGACTAACTATGGCTACACCTTC
>.|TRBD1|TRBJ1-2|TRBV4-1
CASSQTGQGARGYTF
TGCGCCAGCAGCCAGACGGGACAGGGGGCGCGTGGCTACACCTTC
>.|TRBD1|TRBJ2-3|TRBV28
CASRFTGADTQYF
TGTGCCAGCCGTTTTACAGGGGCGGATACGCAGTATTTT
>.|.|TRBJ1-5|TRBV19
CASSIPGQGSQPQHF
TGTGCCAGTAGTATTCCAGGCCAGGGAAGTCAGCCCCAGCATTTT
>.|.|TRBJ2-3|TRBV21-1
CASSQRGGRTDTQYF
TGTGCCAGCAGCCAGCGGGGGGGCCGCACAGATACGCAGTATTTT
>.|TRBD2|TRBJ2-7|TRBV7-6
CASSLAMSSGAHYEQYF
TGTGCCAGCAGCTTAGCGATGTCTAGCGGGGCCCACTACGAGCAGTACTTC
>few|.|TRBJ1-4|TRBV7-9
CASSSKGREEKLFF
TGTGCCAGCAGCTCAAAGGGACGGGAGGAAAAACTGTTTTTT
>.|TRBD2|TRBJ2-7|TRBV19
CASSIRFGGGPYEQYF
TGTGCCAGTAGTATAAGGTTCGGCGGGGGACCCTACGAGCAGTACTTC
>.|.|TRBJ2-3|TRBV6-4
CASSESESGPDTQYF
TGTGCCAGCAGTGAAAGCGAAAGCGGGCCAGATACGCAGTATTTT
>few|TRBD1|TRBJ1-6|TRBV7-8
CASSPNTGAIYNSPLHF
TGTGCCAGCAGCCCTAATACAGGGGCCATTTATAATTCACCCCTCCACTTT
>.|.|TRBJ2-7|TRBV2
CASSETETYEQYF
TGTGCCAGCAGTGAGACAGAAACCTACGAGCAGTACTTC
>few|TRBD1|TRBJ2-2|TRBV29-1
CSVPDRGVTGELFF
TGCAGCGTCCCGGACAGGGGAGTGACCGGGGAGCTGTTTTTT
>.|.|TRBJ1-3|TRBV4-1
CASRGRTGFSGNTIYF
TGCGCCAGCAGAGGCAGGACGGGATTCTCTGGAAACACCATATATTTT
>.|.|TRBJ1-4|TRBV10-1
CASSDNKAAGPVNEKLFF
TGCGCCAGCAGCGACAACAAAGCCGCAGGGCCAGTTAATGAAAAACTGTTTTTT
>.|.|TRBJ2-5|TRBV11-2
CASSSIRQKMETQYF
TGTGCCAGCAGCTCCATCCGACAGAAGATGGAGACCCAGTACTTC
>.|TRBD1|TRBJ2-2|TRBV7-3
CASSLLPGGTAGGELFF
TGTGCCAGCAGCTTACTACCCGGTGGGACAGCAGGCGGGGAGCTGTTTTTT
>.|.|TRBJ1-2|TRBV7-2
CASNQQGVGYTF
TGTGCCAGCAACCAACAGGGTGTTGGCTACACCTTC
>few|.|TRBJ2-1|TRBV9
CASSVDIQGGYNEQFF
TGTGCCAGCAGCGTAGACATCCAGGGGGGCTACAATGAGCAGTTCTTC
>.|.|TRBJ1-4|TRBV2
CASTRDGGLDEKLFF
TGTGCCAGCACCCGAGATGGGGGCCTTGATGAAAAACTGTTTTTT
>few|TRBD1|TRBJ2-2|TRBV15
CATSREQGPTGELFF
TGTGCCACCAGCAGAGAACAGGGGCCCACCGGGGAGCTGTTTTTT
>.|.|TRBJ2-2|TRBV30
CAWSVGGRGELFF
TGTGCCTGGAGTGTTGGGGGCCGCGGGGAGCTGTTTTTT
>.|.|TRBJ1-2|TRBV5-6
CASSGGTQVLYGYTF
TGTGCCAGCAGCGGCGGGACTCAGGTGCTCTATGGCTACACCTTC
>.|TRBD2|TRBJ2-7|TRBV5-1
CASSGTSSSYEQYF
TGCGCCAGTTCCGGGACTAGCAGCTCCTACGAGCAGTACTTC
>.|TRBD1|TRBJ1-1|TRBV5-4
CASSSGTGENTEAFF
TGTGCCAGCAGCTCAGGGACAGGGGAAAACACTGAAGCTTTCTTT
>.|.|TRBJ2-4|TRBV5-6
CASSLVGQLAKNIQYF
TGTGCCAGCAGTCTGGTGGGGCAGTTAGCCAAAAACATTCAGTACTTC
>.|.|TRBJ2-7|TRBV7-2
CASSLAGHKSYEQYF
TGTGCCAGCAGCTTGGCAGGACATAAGTCCTACGAGCAGTACTTC
>once|TRBD2|TRBJ2-5|TRBV5-4
CASSSPTSGLKQETQYF
TGTGCCAGCAGCTCCCCGACTAGCGGGTTAAAACAAGAGACCCAGTACTTC
>.|TRBD1|TRBJ2-3|TRBV5-1
CASSFFRDRDAADTQYF
TGCGCCAGCAGCTTTTTTCGGGACAGGGACGCGGCAGATACGCAGTATTTT
>.|.|TRBJ1-1|TRBV7-9
CASSLQGNTEAFF
TGTGCCAGCAGCTTACAGGGGAACACTGAAGCTTTCTTT
>.|TRBD2|TRBJ2-2|TRBV19
CASNAGGLTGELFF
TGTGCCAGTAACGCGGGGGGGCTTACCGGGGAGCTGTTTTTT